The source of this T cell receptor beta chain is a study of CD8 T cells in Susac syndrome. General study findings and limits: The authors acknowledged that their TCR sequencing and HLA analysis involved a relatively small number of individuals.

The germline CDR1 and CDR2 sequences are GTSNPN and SVGIG (reference sequence). The CDR3 extends over 17 amino acids. V was clipped by 2 bases and J by 0 bases, with 14 bases between them. To note about this clonotype: The antigen is unknown.

Sequencing of TCR beta was performed on blood CD8+ T cells and on blood CD4+ T cells. RNA was extracted with the RNeasy kit, and a quantity of about 0.45 to 1 ug was reverse transcribed using random hexamers. Amplification of TCR beta CDR3 spanned 54 Vbeta and 13 Jbeta via immunoSEQ multiplex PCR. MiXCR, run by TCRdb on the immunoSEQ multiplex PCR reads, gives a single entry per CDR3 protein. The sample has around 200,000 distinct CDR3 sequences, over 90% seen once. This clonotype was sampled from a human donor with multiple sclerosis. This rearrangement joins TRBV30 to TRBJ2-6, with D perhaps matching TRBD1 (6 bases). The sequencing input was CD4+ T cells from PBMCs. CDR3 sequence: CAWSRRQVNSGANVLTF. CDR3 bases: TGTGCCTGGAGTAGAAGACAGGTAAACTCTGGGGCCAACGTCCTGACTTTC.